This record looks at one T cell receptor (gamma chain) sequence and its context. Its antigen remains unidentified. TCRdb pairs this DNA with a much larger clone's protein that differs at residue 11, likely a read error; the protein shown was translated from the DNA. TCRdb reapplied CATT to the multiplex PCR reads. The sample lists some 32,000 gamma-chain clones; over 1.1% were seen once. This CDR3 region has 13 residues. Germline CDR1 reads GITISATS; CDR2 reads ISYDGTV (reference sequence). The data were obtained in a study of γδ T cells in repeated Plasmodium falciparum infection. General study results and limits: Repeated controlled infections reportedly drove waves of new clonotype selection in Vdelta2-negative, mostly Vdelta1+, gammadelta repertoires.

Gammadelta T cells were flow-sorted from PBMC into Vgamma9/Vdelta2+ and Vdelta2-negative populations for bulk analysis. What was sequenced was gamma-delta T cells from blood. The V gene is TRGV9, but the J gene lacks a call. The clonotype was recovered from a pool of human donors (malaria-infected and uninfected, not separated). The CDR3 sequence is CALWDSAYYKRLF. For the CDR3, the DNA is TGTGCCTTGTGGGACTCGGCTTATTATAAGAGACTCTTT.